This T cell receptor beta chain was obtained from a study of radiation and T cells in renal cell carcinoma. Study background: Nephrectomy followed 15 Gy stereotactic body radiation by 4 weeks. Whole-study findings and limits: In blood, top tumor clones expanded by 2 weeks, shrinking by 4.

The CDR3 is made up of 17 amino acids. Germline CDR1 reads LNHDA; CDR2 reads SQIVND (reference sequence). With V trimmed by 7 bases and J by 2 bases, 10 bases remained unmatched. Specified time point: baseline pretreatment blood. Stated treatment: 15 Gy SBRT to primary tumor, nephrectomy 4 weeks later. Serial blood draws occurred at baseline and 2 and 4 weeks post-SBRT. Measured with immunoSEQ multiplex PCR; TCRdb has only the in-frame clones, and not every one. This table has roughly 130,000 clones, nearly 90% appearing once. For this clone: Its specificity is unknown.

The TCR originated in a woman between 50 and 59 years old with renal cell carcinoma. The chain is built from TRBV19 and TRBJ2-2; TRBD2 agrees at 10 bases. The starting material was blood, obtained from a patient whose treatment included radiotherapy and nephrectomy. The CDR3 nucleotides are TGTGCCAGTACCTCACCCGGACTAGCGGAAAACACCGGGGAGCTGTTTTTT. This codes for CASTSPGLAENTGELFF.